This T cell receptor (beta chain) was found in a study of T cell repertoires in ileal Crohn's disease. Background on the study: M6 samples are neoterminal ileum biopsies from postoperative colonoscopy. Overall study results and limits: Every patient over 26.8% clonality showed endoscopic recurrence. Clonal expansions were more frequent in active smokers than non-smokers at surgery.

As to time point: neoterminal ileum biopsy at postoperative endoscopy, about 6 months after surgery. Repertoires were generated with immunoSEQ multiplex PCR, while TCRdb's copy carries only in-frame clones and drops some. The data contain about 15,000 clones, over 70% of them seen just once; the ten biggest clones take up approximately 4.3%. Germline V gene sequence: CDR1 SGDLS, CDR2 YYNGEE. The CDR3 consists of 15 residues. Trimming took 3 bases from V and 0 from J, leaving 10 bases between them. In this sample, this clone is medium-sized. Antigen unknown. The chain carries TRBV9 and TRBJ1-3; D is possibly TRBD1 (5 bases). The material sequenced was ileal tissue. The sequence was collected from an adult with Crohn's disease. The CDR3 loop reads CASSDSGHSGNTIYF. In DNA, the CDR3 is TGTGCCAGCAGCGATTCAGGGCACTCTGGAAACACCATATATTTT.